Listed here are 17 T cell receptor beta chains from one sample, sequenced in a study of T-cell reconstitution after alpha-beta-depleted transplantation in children. A TCRbeta library incorporating unique molecular identifiers was prepared. TCRdb fed the PCR reads into MiXCR, producing one record per CDR3 protein. The repertoire holds about 610,000 distinct CDR3 sequences, with about 10% as singletons. This specimen consisted of PBMCs from the stem cell graft donor, obtained from the stem cell graft. The source is a human donor who donated a stem cell graft to a child with acute myeloid leukemia.

The V call is TRBV6-2 or TRBV6-3, the J call TRBJ2-7; the match to TRBD2 covers 13 bases. CDR3 size: 16 residues. V shed 5 bases, J shed 6 bases, and the junction held 10 bases outside the gene matches. The germline gives CDR1 MNHEY, CDR2 SVGEGT. The CDR3 bases are TGTGCCAGCAGTCAATGGACTAGCGGGAGTCTGCGCGAGCAGTACTTC. Translated: CASSQWTSGSLREQYF.

In this sample, this clonotype turned up a few times. The genes are TRBV7-9 and TRBJ2-7; 9 bases are a match to TRBD1. The CDR3 sequence is 15 residues long. The germline gives CDR1 SEHNR, CDR2 FQNEAQ (reference sequence). V gave up 0 bases and J gave up 6 bases; unmatched junction bases: 6. CDR3 in DNA: TGTGCCAGCAGCTTAGCAACAGGGGGCGTCTTCGAGCAGTACTTC. This codes for CASSLATGGVFEQYF.

This sequence joins TRBV20-1 and TRBJ2-7; 8 bases fit TRBD2. The V segment lost 0 bases and the J segment 2 bases; nucleotides outside the gene matches: 6. CDR1 and CDR2 (germline): DFQATT, SNEGSKA (reference sequence). The CDR3 is 15 residues long. The CDR3 region is CSARDSREATYEQYF. The CDR3 DNA follows: TGCAGTGCTAGAGATTCGCGGGAGGCCACCTACGAGCAGTACTTC.

V is TRBV6-1 and J is TRBJ2-7, with TRBD1 identical over 10 bases. Germline V gives CDR1 MNHNS, CDR2 SASEGT. The CDR3 has 15 residues. Trimming took 7 bases from V and 3 from J; bases not matched to a gene: 9. This CDR3 reads CASTPTGQGFYEQYF. The DNA for the CDR3 is TGTGCCAGCACCCCCACGGGACAGGGGTTCTACGAGCAGTACTTC.

This clonotype was seen at least ten times. The gene calls are TRBV12-3 or TRBV12-4 and TRBJ2-1, with TRBD1 matching over 9 bases. The CDR3 runs 13 residues. Losses at the gene ends were 6 bases for V and 7 bases for J; bases not matched to a gene: 4. The CDR3 loop reads CASRWDRVNEQFF. CDR3 nucleotide sequence: TGTGCCAGCAGGTGGGACAGGGTGAATGAGCAGTTCTTC.

This clonotype appeared a few times. The V gene is TRBV7-2, the J gene TRBJ2-2, with 7 bases aligning to TRBD2. The ends lost 0 bases at V and 6 bases at J; junction bases unmatched: 7. CDR3 size: 16 residues. The V gene's germline CDR1 is SGHTA and CDR2 FQGNSA. The CDR3 bases are TGTGCCAGCAGCTTAGCCAGCGGGACTGTCGCCGGGGAGCTGTTTTTT. Protein: CASSLASGTVAGELFF.

The V gene is TRBV4-3, the J gene TRBJ2-5; 9 nucleotides line up with TRBD2. In germline, CDR1 is LGHNA, CDR2 YSLEER. With 1 base clipped from V and 7 bases from J, the junction kept 7 bases outside the gene matches. The CDR3 has 15 amino acids. The CDR3 DNA is TGCGCCAGCAGCCAAGGACAGCGGGAGGATGGGACCCAGTACTTC. It yields the protein CASSQGQREDGTQYF.

This clonotype was counted once. This chain's CDR3 is CASSLAQGAHYNEQFF. The CDR3 region has the DNA TGTGCCAGCAGCTTGGCCCAGGGGGCCCATTACAATGAGCAGTTCTTC. The chain has TRBV5-6 and TRBJ2-1; 8 bases line up with TRBD1. The V gene end was trimmed by 0 bases and the J gene end by 4 bases; junction bases not matched to a gene: 6. Germline values: CDR1 SGHDT, CDR2 YYEEEE. The CDR3 has 16 residues.

This clonotype was counted many times. V usage is TRBV29-1 and J usage is TRBJ1-2, with a weak D call TRBD1 (6 bases). CDR1 SQVTM and CDR2 ANQGSEA come from the germline V gene. The germline V and J ends were trimmed by 0 bases and 7 bases, with 9 bases remaining between them. The CDR3 covers 12 residues. The CDR3 DNA reads as TGCAGCGTTGAAGACAGGGGCCCTGGCTACACCTTC. This codes for CSVEDRGPGYTF.

The chain recombines TRBV25-1 with TRBJ1-3; tentative D call: TRBD1 (5 bases). Per the germline V gene, CDR1 is MGHDK and CDR2 is SYGVNS. The CDR3 spans 16 residues. Trimming shortened V by 3 bases and J by 2 bases, and 14 bases separated the two germline ends. The CDR3 nucleotides are TGTGCCAGCAGTGACCTTCGCGACAGAGCTGGAAACACCATATATTTT. Translation gives CASSDLRDRAGNTIYF.

The V call is TRBV7-2, the J call TRBJ2-2; the D is unclear. Germline V lookup: CDR1 SGHTA, CDR2 FQGNSA. V lost 2 bases and J 9 bases, leaving 7 bases between the germline ends. The CDR3 sequence is 12 residues long. As DNA, the CDR3 is TGTGCCAGCAGCTTATACCGTCGGGAGCTGTTTTTT. As protein: CASSLYRRELFF.

This clonotype was seen repeatedly, ten times or more. The gene calls are TRBV12-3 or TRBV12-4 and TRBJ2-5; 14 bases match TRBD2. The CDR3 is 14 amino acids. J lost 5 bases, V lost 10 bases, and 6 bases had no gene match. The CDR3 loop reads CATEGLAGVETQYF. The CDR3 DNA reads as TGTGCCACCGAGGGACTAGCGGGAGTTGAGACCCAGTACTTC.

This clonotype was detected a few times. The chain uses TRBV4-3 and TRBJ2-3, with 13 bases matching TRBD2. The CDR3 covers 16 residues. Germline lookup yields CDR1 LGHNA and CDR2 YSLEER. Unmatched junction bases numbered 4, after V lost 3 bases and J lost 4 bases. The CDR3, as DNA: TGCGCCAGCAGCCAGGGACTAGCGGGACGAGCAGATACGCAGTATTTT. Translated, it gives CASSQGLAGRADTQYF.

This clonotype was recorded at least ten times. The chain carries TRBV12-3 or TRBV12-4 and TRBJ2-2; the D is unclear. CDR3 length equals 15 residues. Deletions cut 2 bases from V and 1 base from J, with 8 bases between. Here the CDR3 reads CASSLSPMNTGELFF. CDR3 sequence (DNA): TGTGCCAGCAGTTTAAGTCCTATGAACACCGGGGAGCTGTTTTTT.

The chain couples TRBV6-5 to TRBJ2-1, with 13 bases matching TRBD2. With 7 bases clipped from V and 1 base from J, the junction kept 4 bases outside the gene matches. CDR1 MNHEY and CDR2 SVGAGI come from the germline V gene. The CDR3 sequence is 16 residues long. This CDR3 reads CASITSGGVSYNEQFF. The CDR3 region has the DNA TGTGCCAGCATTACTAGCGGGGGGGTATCCTACAATGAGCAGTTCTTC.

This clonotype has at least ten counts. The rearrangement joins TRBV27 to TRBJ2-7; D uncertain. The CDR3 sequence is 14 residues long. The germline V gene has CDR1 MNHEY and CDR2 SMNVEV (reference sequence). Trimming shortened V by 2 bases and J by 3 bases, and 11 bases separated the two germline ends. This CDR3 reads CASSLRAQGYEQYF. CDR3 bases: TGTGCCAGCAGTTTAAGAGCCCAAGGCTACGAGCAGTACTTC.

This clonotype came up a few times. The genes are TRBV20-1 and TRBJ2-3; TRBD2 might be the D (6 bases). Deletions cut 3 bases from V and 5 bases from J, with 15 bases between. Germline values: CDR1 DFQATT, CDR2 SNEGSKA (reference sequence). The CDR3 loop spans 14 amino acids. The CDR3 spells CSASGSGSRDTQYF. The DNA for the CDR3 is TGCAGTGCTAGCGGGAGCGGTTCGAGAGATACGCAGTATTTT.